Presented here are 32 T cell receptor beta chains from one specimen sequenced in a study of PD-1 blockade in classical Hodgkin lymphoma. The protocol was immunoSEQ multiplex PCR, while the TCRdb copy is restricted to in-frame clones and leaves out a portion. Of approximately 99,000 clones in the sample, 80% to 90% were seen once. Every patient relapsed after autologous stem cell transplantation, and brentuximab vedotin exposure varied. Sequencing used peripheral blood mononuclear cells (PBMCs), obtained before the second cycle of nivolumab. These receptors were taken from a human donor with classical Hodgkin lymphoma.

The V and J genes are TRBV7-9 and TRBJ1-2; possible D gene TRBD1, 6 bases. Germline V gives CDR1 SEHNR, CDR2 FQNEAQ (reference sequence). Trimming pared 1 base from V and 12 bases from J, leaving 12 bases between. The CDR3 runs to 12 residues. The CDR3 bases are TGTGCCAGCAGCTTAGGTCCAGGGGCCCACACCTTC. Translation: CASSLGPGAHTF.

J is TRBJ1-5 and V is TRBV18; 7 bases line up with TRBD1. The trim removed 5 bases at V and 1 base at J, leaving 5 bases unmatched. The length of the CDR3 is 15 residues. In germline, CDR1 is KGHSH, CDR2 LQKENI. CDR3 in DNA: TGTGCCAGCTCAACCCTACAGGGGAGCAATCAGCCCCAGCATTTT. Its translation: CASSTLQGSNQPQHF.

V is TRBV28 and J is TRBJ1-2; D call uncertain. The germline V and J ends were trimmed by 3 bases and 7 bases, with 12 bases remaining between them. Per the germline V gene, CDR1 is MDHEN and CDR2 is SYDVKM. This CDR3 region has 13 residues. The chain's CDR3 is CASSFGVGVGYTF. CDR3 DNA: TGTGCCAGCAGTTTCGGGGTGGGAGTTGGCTACACCTTC.

V gene TRBV2 combines with J gene TRBJ2-5, with TRBD2 matching over 11 bases. V dropped 2 bases and J dropped 5; count of bases not matched to a gene: 7. CDR1 SNHLY and CDR2 FYNNEI come from the germline V gene. There are 16 residues in the CDR3. This chain's CDR3 is CASSELAGGRLETQYF. The CDR3 DNA sequence: TGTGCCAGCAGTGAACTAGCGGGAGGTAGGCTGGAGACCCAGTACTTC.

This clone was counted a few times. The chain is built from TRBV28 and TRBJ2-7; perhaps TRBD2 as D (5 bases). Germline V gene sequence: CDR1 MDHEN, CDR2 SYDVKM. V lost 7 bases, J lost 2 bases, and 9 bases lay in between. There are 12 residues in the CDR3. The DNA for the CDR3 is TGTGCCAGCATCTCGAGGGCCTACGAGCAGTACTTC. Its protein product is CASISRAYEQYF.

Remarks on this clone: A read error may produce the germline difference seen at one junction end. The J gene is TRBJ2-7, the V gene TRBV7-7; 10 positions match TRBD1. Germline values: CDR1 SSHAT, CDR2 FNYEAQ (reference sequence). The CDR3 length is 15 residues. The CDR3 nucleotides are TGTGCTAGCAGTCCAGGACAGGGGGGAATCTACGAGCAGTACTTC. Translated, it gives CASSPGQGGIYEQYF.

The J gene is TRBJ1-1, the V gene TRBV11-2; a weak D match, TRBD1 (5 bases). There are 16 residues in the CDR3. Trimming pared 4 bases from V and 2 bases from J, leaving 17 bases between. Germline V gene sequence: CDR1 SGHAT, CDR2 FQNNGV. CDR3 bases: TGTGCCAGCAGCTCAGCCTCCCAGAGGGGCAACACTGAAGCTTTCTTT. Amino acid sequence: CASSSASQRGNTEAFF. Full variable domain (rest looked up from reference TRBV11-2 and TRBJ1-1): EAGVAQSPRYKIIEKRQSVAFWCNPISGHATLYWYQQILGQGPKLLIQFQNNGVVDDSQLPKDRFSAERLKGVDSTLKIQPAKLEDSAVYLCASSSASQRGNTEAFFGQGTRLTVV.

The chain joins TRBV5-1 to TRBJ2-1; D remains ambiguous. V lost 7 bases to trimming and J lost 9 bases, with 23 bases between them. CDR1 SGHRS and CDR2 YFSETQ come from the germline V gene. The CDR3 spans 15 residues. The CDR3 reads CASQNEELDSAEQFF. The CDR3 DNA follows: TGCGCCAGCCAGAACGAGGAGTTGGATTCTGCTGAGCAGTTCTTC.

This chain joins TRBV2 and TRBJ1-1; D is perhaps TRBD1 (5 bases). CDR1 SNHLY and CDR2 FYNNEI come from the germline V gene. This CDR3 is 13 amino acids long. Trimming left V 6 bases short and J 3 bases short, with 11 bases between. CDR3 residues: CASRVRGDTEAFF. The CDR3 coding sequence is TGTGCCAGCAGAGTTAGAGGGGACACTGAAGCTTTCTTT.

This clone has a single count. The chain combines TRBV10-2 with TRBJ1-5; no definite D call. The V gene's germline CDR1 is WSHSY and CDR2 SAAADI. Trimming took 2 bases from V and 2 from J, leaving 13 bases between them. The CDR3 runs to 16 residues. DNA for the CDR3: TGCGCCAGCAGTGAGGGGGAGACGGCCCGCAATCAGCCCCAGCATTTT. Translating it yields CASSEGETARNQPQHF.

The V call is TRBV27, the J call TRBJ1-1, with TRBD1 as a possible D gene (5 bases). V lost 3 bases and J lost 0, with 14 bases in between. In germline, CDR1 is MNHEY, CDR2 SMNVEV (reference sequence). The CDR3 consists of 16 residues. Written as DNA, the CDR3 is TGTGCCAGCAGTTTTGGGGCAGCCTCCATGAACACTGAAGCTTTCTTT. It specifies CASSFGAASMNTEAFF.

The chain has TRBV6-1 and TRBJ2-5, with a tentative D call TRBD2 (6 bases). The V end lost 5 bases, the J end lost 4 bases, and 11 bases lay between the germline ends. This CDR3 comprises 13 residues. Germline CDR1 MNHNS, CDR2 SASEGT. CDR3 protein: CASSRGERETQYF. The CDR3 DNA is TGTGCCAGCAGTCGCGGGGAGAGAGAGACCCAGTACTTC.

This sequence joins TRBV29-1 and TRBJ1-1; maybe TRBD1 (5 bases). Trimming took off 5 bases at V and 0 bases at J, with 16 bases between the two ends. Germline-derived CDR1 and CDR2 are SQVTM and ANQGSEA. This CDR3 region has 15 residues. CDR3 bases: TGCAGCGTTCGGGACCGCCGGAATATGAACACTGAAGCTTTCTTT. Amino acid sequence: CSVRDRRNMNTEAFF.

The table lists this clone with a few counts. The genes are TRBV28 and TRBJ1-5; D perhaps matches TRBD1 (5 bases). The CDR3 extends over 15 amino acids. Germline V lookup: CDR1 MDHEN, CDR2 SYDVKM. The germline V and J ends were trimmed by 6 bases and 2 bases, with 14 bases remaining between them. The CDR3 DNA sequence: TGTGCCAGCAGACCCAGGGTGGGGGGCAATCAGCCCCAGCATTTT. Protein: CASRPRVGGNQPQHF.

J is TRBJ2-7 and V is TRBV5-1, with TRBD1 matching over 7 bases. V shed 4 bases and J 1 base; nucleotides not matched to a gene: 8. The CDR3 totals 15 residues. Germline assignment: CDR1 SGHRS and CDR2 YFSETQ. The CDR3 reads CASSPTTGISYEQYF. The CDR3 bases are TGCGCCAGCAGCCCTACGACAGGGATTTCCTACGAGCAGTACTTC.

The rearrangement links TRBV19 to TRBJ2-2; D is undetermined. CDR1 is LNHDA and CDR2 is SQIVND in the germline V gene (reference sequence). The CDR3 spans 13 residues. Trimming removed 3 bases at V and 3 bases at J, with 5 bases between. The CDR3 DNA reads TGTGCCAGTAGTATTGGCCACACCGGGGAGCTGTTTTTT. Its translation: CASSIGHTGELFF.

J is TRBJ2-1 and V is TRBV4-3; possibly TRBD2 for D (6 bases). The CDR3 consists of 16 residues. In germline, CDR1 is LGHNA, CDR2 YSLEER. The V and J ends lost 3 bases and 3 bases respectively, with 15 bases between them. The CDR3 sequence is CASSHLLALSYNEQFF. The CDR3 nucleotides read TGCGCCAGCAGCCACCTACTAGCTTTGAGCTACAATGAGCAGTTCTTC.

The chain carries TRBV7-7 and TRBJ2-5; a possible D gene is TRBD1 (6 bases). V lost 4 bases and J lost 1, with 10 bases in between. This CDR3 contains 14 residues. In germline, CDR1 is SSHAT, CDR2 FNYEAQ (reference sequence). The CDR3 reads CASSSWGPQETQYF. In nucleotides, the CDR3 is TGTGCCAGCAGCTCCTGGGGGCCCCAAGAGACCCAGTACTTC.

The chain employs TRBV18 and TRBJ1-1; TRBD1 aligns across 9 bases. CDR1 KGHSH and CDR2 LQKENI come from the germline V gene. V gave up 7 bases and J gave up 6 bases; unmatched junction bases: 6. The CDR3 extends over 13 amino acids. CDR3 nucleotide sequence: TGTGCCAGCTGTACAGGGGGCAACGCTGAAGCTTTCTTT. Translated, it gives CASCTGGNAEAFF.

The chain uses TRBV5-1 and TRBJ1-5; 8 nucleotides agree with TRBD1. The CDR3 consists of 14 residues. The ends lost 2 bases at V and 7 bases at J; junction bases unmatched: 5. Germline V gives CDR1 SGHRS, CDR2 YFSETQ. The chain's CDR3 is CASSLTGGDQPQHF. The DNA of the CDR3 is TGCGCCAGCAGCTTAACAGGGGGGGACCAGCCCCAGCATTTT. Full variable domain (outside the CDR3, taken from reference TRBV5-1 and TRBJ1-5): KAGVTQTPRYLIKTRGQQVTLSCSPISGHRSVSWYQQTPGQGLQFLFEYFSETQRNKGNFPGRFSGRQFSNSRSEMNVSTLELGDSALYLCASSLTGGDQPQHFGDGTRLSIL.

This clone was observed a single time. The rearrangement joins TRBV5-1 to TRBJ2-3, with D possibly being TRBD1 (6 bases). The V gene's germline CDR1 is SGHRS and CDR2 YFSETQ. With 4 bases removed from V and 6 bases from J, the gap between germline ends came to 30 bases. CDR3 length: 19 amino acids. CDR3 in DNA: TGCGCCAGCAGCCTCCAAGACAGGAGTCTTGGTCTAGCAGCCGATACGCAGTATTTT. As protein: CASSLQDRSLGLAADTQYF.

The rearrangement uses TRBV6-5 and TRBJ2-1, with D unclear. The CDR3 sequence is 11 residues long. V shed 7 bases and J shed 8 bases, with 9 bases lying between them. Germline V gene data show CDR1 as MNHEY and CDR2 as SVGAGI. CDR3 sequence reads: CASTVRDEQFF. Here the CDR3 DNA reads TGTGCCAGCACGGTACGTGATGAGCAGTTCTTC.

This clone was observed a single time. The chain uses TRBV13 and TRBJ1-1; no reliable D call. Germline V gene data show CDR1 as PRHDT and CDR2 as FYEKMQ (reference sequence). Between the trimmed V and J ends, which lost 3 bases and 3 bases, there was a span of 11 bases. The length of the CDR3 is 14 residues. The CDR3 sequence: CASSFQTAYTEAFF. The CDR3 region has the DNA TGTGCCAGCAGCTTTCAGACCGCCTACACTGAAGCTTTCTTT.

The chain links TRBV15 to TRBJ2-2; D unresolved. The V gene lost 6 bases and the J gene lost 4 bases, with 12 bases spanning the gap. This CDR3 contains 14 residues. Germline CDR1 reads LNHNV; CDR2 reads YYDKDF (reference sequence). The CDR3 is CATSKRGSTGELFF. The CDR3 bases are TGTGCCACCAGTAAAAGAGGATCCACCGGGGAGCTGTTTTTT.

This chain links TRBV2 with TRBJ2-7, with a weak D call TRBD1 (5 bases). The CDR3 runs to 14 residues. Trimming pared 7 bases from V and 2 bases from J, leaving 15 bases between. CDR1 is SNHLY, CDR2 FYNNEI, per germline. The CDR3 loop is CASKQGTGPYEQYF. The CDR3 DNA sequence: TGTGCCAGCAAGCAGGGTACAGGCCCCTACGAGCAGTACTTC. Full variable domain (outside the CDR3, taken from reference TRBV2 and TRBJ2-7): EPEVTQTPSHQVTQMGQEVILRCVPISNHLYFYWYRQILGQKVEFLVSFYNNEISEKSEIFDDQFSVERPDGSNFTLKIRSTKLEDSAMYFCASKQGTGPYEQYFGPGTRLTVT.

The rearrangement joins TRBV11-2 to TRBJ1-2; the D gene is possibly TRBD1 (5 bases). V was shortened by 6 bases and J by 7 bases, with 21 bases between the two germline ends. The germline V gene encodes CDR1 SGHAT and CDR2 FQNNGV. CDR3 length equals 15 residues. This CDR3 is CASSATQGTFIGYTF. DNA of the CDR3: TGTGCCAGCAGTGCAACTCAGGGAACTTTTATTGGCTACACCTTC.

The rearrangement links TRBV5-1 to TRBJ1-1, with 7 nucleotides matching TRBD1. This CDR3 contains 15 residues. With V trimmed by 4 bases and J by 4 bases, 10 bases remained unmatched. Germline V gene lookup returns CDR1 SGHRS and CDR2 YFSETQ. The CDR3 sequence is CASSLNRGRGTEAFF. CDR3 in DNA: TGCGCCAGCAGCCTCAACAGGGGACGGGGCACTGAAGCTTTCTTT.

The chain carries TRBV5-4 and TRBJ2-3; 8 bases match TRBD2. The junction had 4 bases not matched to a gene; V was cut back by 0 bases and J by 1 base. The CDR3 length is 16 residues. From germline, CDR1 is SGHNT and CDR2 YYREEE (reference sequence). The CDR3 coding sequence is TGTGCCAGCAGCTTGGAACTACTAGCGGGCACAGATACGCAGTATTTT. It is translated as CASSLELLAGTDTQYF. Supplemented by reference TRBV5-4 and TRBJ2-3, the full variable domain reads ETGVTQSPTHLIKTRGQQVTLRCSSQSGHNTVSWYQQALGQGPQFIFQYYREEENGRGNFPPRFSGLQFPNYSSELNVNALELDDSALYLCASSLELLAGTDTQYFGPGTRLTVL.

The V call is TRBV18, the J call TRBJ2-5, with TRBD1 as a possible D gene (6 bases). Looked up from germline, CDR1 is KGHSH and CDR2 is LQKENI. V lost 0 bases, J lost 2 bases, and 13 bases lay in between. The CDR3 runs to 16 residues. The CDR3 DNA is TGTGCCAGCTCACCACCTAATAGCAGGGGACAAGAGACCCAGTACTTC. It specifies CASSPPNSRGQETQYF.

The rearrangement uses TRBV11-2 and TRBJ2-7; the D gene could be TRBD1 or TRBD2 (7 bases each). Trimming stripped 1 base from V and 0 bases from J, with 16 bases between. The CDR3 has 17 residues. Germline values: CDR1 SGHAT, CDR2 FQNNGV. CDR3 in DNA: TGTGCCAGCAGCTTAGGCCAGGGGGGACTATTCTCCTACGAGCAGTACTTC. This codes for CASSLGQGGLFSYEQYF.

V usage is TRBV7-8 and J usage is TRBJ2-3; maybe TRBD1 (5 bases). Germline V lookup: CDR1 SGHVS, CDR2 FQNEAQ. This CDR3 contains 15 residues. The V and J ends lost 2 bases and 2 bases respectively, with 11 bases between them. The CDR3 sequence is CASSLYRGPTDTQYF. As DNA, the CDR3 is TGTGCCAGCAGCTTATATAGGGGCCCCACAGATACGCAGTATTTT.

V and J are TRBV29-1 and TRBJ2-1, with 7 bases aligning to TRBD1. V shed 2 bases, J shed 7 bases, and the junction held 8 bases outside the gene matches. The germline V gene encodes CDR1 SQVTM and CDR2 ANQGSEA. The CDR3 is made up of 14 amino acids. The CDR3, as DNA: TGCAGCGTTGAACCGGACAGGTATCCGAATGAGCAGTTCTTC. Translating it yields CSVEPDRYPNEQFF.